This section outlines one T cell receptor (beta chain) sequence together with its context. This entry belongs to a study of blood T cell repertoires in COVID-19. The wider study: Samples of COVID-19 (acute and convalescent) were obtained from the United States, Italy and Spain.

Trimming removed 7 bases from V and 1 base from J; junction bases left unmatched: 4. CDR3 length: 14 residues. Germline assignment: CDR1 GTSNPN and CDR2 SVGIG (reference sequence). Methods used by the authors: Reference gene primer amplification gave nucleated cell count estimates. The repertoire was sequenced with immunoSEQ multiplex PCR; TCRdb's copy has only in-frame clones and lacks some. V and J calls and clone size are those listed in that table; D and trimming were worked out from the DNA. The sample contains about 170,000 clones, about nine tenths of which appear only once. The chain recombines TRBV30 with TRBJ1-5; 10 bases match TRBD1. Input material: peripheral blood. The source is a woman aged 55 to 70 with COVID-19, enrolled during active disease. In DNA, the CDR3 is TGTGCCTCTGACAGGGGGCTGAGCAATCAGCCCCAGCATTTT. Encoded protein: CASDRGLSNQPQHF.